Each of the 10 T cell receptor beta chains below was sequenced from the same sample in a study of blood T cell repertoires in COVID-19. Sequenced by immunoSEQ multiplex PCR; TCRdb stores in-frame clones only, minus some. Found here are 150,000 to 200,000 clones, roughly four fifths of them singletons; the top ten hold around 10%. The sequenced sample consisted of peripheral blood. These TCRs come from a woman over 75 with COVID-19, enrolled during active disease.

V and J are TRBV28 and TRBJ2-5, with D perhaps TRBD2 (7 bases). Between the trimmed V and J ends, which lost 1 base and 3 bases, there was a span of 18 bases. The CDR3 sequence is 17 residues long. CDR1 is MDHEN, CDR2 SYDVKM, per germline. CDR3 sequence (DNA): TGTGCCAGCAGTTTATACGAGGGGGGGGCCATAGAAGAGACCCAGTACTTC. This translates into CASSLYEGGAIEETQYF.

This clone showed up just a few times. V and J are TRBV28 and TRBJ2-1; 11 bases map to TRBD2. With V trimmed by 6 bases and J by 1 base, 17 bases remained unmatched. The CDR3 totals 20 residues. Germline CDR1 MDHEN, CDR2 SYDVKM. The CDR3 coding sequence is TGTGCCAGCAGCTTCCCACCGGGACTAGCGGCACGCCGTTCCTACAATGAGCAGTTCTTC. Its translation is CASSFPPGLAARRSYNEQFF.

The chain employs TRBV3-1 (or the pseudogene TRBV3-2) and TRBJ1-3; maybe TRBD1 (5 bases). The germline V and J ends were trimmed by 1 base and 4 bases, with 11 bases remaining between them. This CDR3 has 15 residues. From germline, CDR1 is LGHDT and CDR2 YNNKEL (reference sequence). CDR3: CASSQAAGQGNTIYF. CDR3 sequence (DNA): TGTGCCAGCAGCCAAGCCGCGGGGCAAGGAAACACCATATATTTT.

CDR3 in DNA: TGTGCCAGCAGTTTATCTGGGGCCTATAATGAAAAACTGTTTTTT. As protein: CASSLSGAYNEKLFF. The rearrangement joins TRBV27 to TRBJ1-4; D might be TRBD1 (5 bases). The CDR3 has 15 residues. Trimming cost V 0 bases and J 4 bases, with 9 bases left between them. Germline CDR1 and CDR2: MNHEY and SMNVEV (reference sequence).

The chain links TRBV9 to TRBJ2-7; 8 bases line up with TRBD1. In germline, CDR1 is SGDLS, CDR2 YYNGEE. V shed 4 bases, J shed 5 bases, and the junction held 14 bases outside the gene matches. The CDR3 runs to 16 residues. The CDR3 loop reads CASSSRTGTSAHEQYF. The CDR3 region has the DNA TGTGCCAGCAGCTCGCGGACAGGGACCTCTGCTCACGAGCAGTACTTC.

The chain employs TRBV6-5 and TRBJ1-1; 11 bases agree with TRBD1. Germline V gene data show CDR1 as MNHEY and CDR2 as SVGAGI. V was pared by 0 bases and J by 11 bases, with 11 bases of the junction left unmatched. The CDR3 covers 16 residues. The CDR3 region is CASSYSRTGGLVEAFF. The CDR3 DNA reads TGTGCCAGCAGTTACTCAAGGACAGGGGGCCTAGTAGAGGCTTTCTTT.

The DNA of the CDR3 is TGTGCCAGCAGCCAAGGACAGATTGATCAGCCCCAGCATTTT. Protein: CASSQGQIDQPQHF. The chain uses TRBV3-1 (or the pseudogene TRBV3-2) and TRBJ1-5, with a possible D match to TRBD1 (5 bases). V lost 1 base and J lost 5, with 9 bases in between. This CDR3 has 14 residues. Germline V gene lookup returns CDR1 LGHDT and CDR2 YNNKEL (reference sequence).

The chain joins TRBV7-2 to TRBJ2-5, with D possibly TRBD2 on 6 matching bases. The germline V gene has CDR1 SGHTA and CDR2 FQGNSA. The CDR3 covers 16 residues. Trimming cost V 3 bases and J 7 bases, with 21 bases left between them. In DNA form, the CDR3 reads TGTGCCAGCAGCTTTTATAGGGAGGTGCGAGGTGGGACCCAGTACTTC. It codes for CASSFYREVRGGTQYF.

The V and J genes are TRBV5-1 and TRBJ1-1; no clear D gene. The V gene's germline CDR1 is SGHRS and CDR2 YFSETQ. This CDR3 contains 13 residues. Trimming pared 5 bases from V and 5 bases from J, leaving 13 bases between. For the CDR3, the DNA is TGCGCCAGCAGTATGGGAGGACCGACTGAAGCTTTCTTT. Its protein is CASSMGGPTEAFF.

Here the CDR3 DNA reads TGTGCCAGCAACCCGCCGGGACAGGGAACCTACGAGCAGTACTTC. Translation: CASNPPGQGTYEQYF. The chain has TRBV2 and TRBJ2-7, with TRBD1 matching 9 bases. The germline V gene encodes CDR1 SNHLY and CDR2 FYNNEI. V shed 7 bases and J 2 bases; nucleotides not matched to a gene: 9. The CDR3 runs 15 residues. The full variable domain, completed using reference TRBV2 and TRBJ2-7, is EPEVTQTPSHQVTQMGQEVILRCVPISNHLYFYWYRQILGQKVEFLVSFYNNEISEKSEIFDDQFSVERPDGSNFTLKIRSTKLEDSAMYFCASNPPGQGTYEQYFGPGTRLTVT.